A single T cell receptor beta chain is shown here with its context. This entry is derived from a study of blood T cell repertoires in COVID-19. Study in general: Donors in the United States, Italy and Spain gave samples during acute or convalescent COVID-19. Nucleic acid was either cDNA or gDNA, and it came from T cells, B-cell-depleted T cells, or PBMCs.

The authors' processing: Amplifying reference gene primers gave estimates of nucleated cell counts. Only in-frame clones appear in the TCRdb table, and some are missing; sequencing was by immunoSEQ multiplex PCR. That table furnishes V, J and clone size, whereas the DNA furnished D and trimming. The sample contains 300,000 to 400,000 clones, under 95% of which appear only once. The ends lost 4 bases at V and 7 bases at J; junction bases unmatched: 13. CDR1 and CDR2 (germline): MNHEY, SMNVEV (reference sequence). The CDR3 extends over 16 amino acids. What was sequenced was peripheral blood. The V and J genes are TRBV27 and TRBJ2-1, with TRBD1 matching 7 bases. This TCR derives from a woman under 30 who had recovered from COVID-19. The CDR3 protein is CASSSDRPRLSNEQFF. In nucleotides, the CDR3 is TGTGCCAGCAGTTCGGACAGGCCGCGGTTATCGAATGAGCAGTTCTTC.